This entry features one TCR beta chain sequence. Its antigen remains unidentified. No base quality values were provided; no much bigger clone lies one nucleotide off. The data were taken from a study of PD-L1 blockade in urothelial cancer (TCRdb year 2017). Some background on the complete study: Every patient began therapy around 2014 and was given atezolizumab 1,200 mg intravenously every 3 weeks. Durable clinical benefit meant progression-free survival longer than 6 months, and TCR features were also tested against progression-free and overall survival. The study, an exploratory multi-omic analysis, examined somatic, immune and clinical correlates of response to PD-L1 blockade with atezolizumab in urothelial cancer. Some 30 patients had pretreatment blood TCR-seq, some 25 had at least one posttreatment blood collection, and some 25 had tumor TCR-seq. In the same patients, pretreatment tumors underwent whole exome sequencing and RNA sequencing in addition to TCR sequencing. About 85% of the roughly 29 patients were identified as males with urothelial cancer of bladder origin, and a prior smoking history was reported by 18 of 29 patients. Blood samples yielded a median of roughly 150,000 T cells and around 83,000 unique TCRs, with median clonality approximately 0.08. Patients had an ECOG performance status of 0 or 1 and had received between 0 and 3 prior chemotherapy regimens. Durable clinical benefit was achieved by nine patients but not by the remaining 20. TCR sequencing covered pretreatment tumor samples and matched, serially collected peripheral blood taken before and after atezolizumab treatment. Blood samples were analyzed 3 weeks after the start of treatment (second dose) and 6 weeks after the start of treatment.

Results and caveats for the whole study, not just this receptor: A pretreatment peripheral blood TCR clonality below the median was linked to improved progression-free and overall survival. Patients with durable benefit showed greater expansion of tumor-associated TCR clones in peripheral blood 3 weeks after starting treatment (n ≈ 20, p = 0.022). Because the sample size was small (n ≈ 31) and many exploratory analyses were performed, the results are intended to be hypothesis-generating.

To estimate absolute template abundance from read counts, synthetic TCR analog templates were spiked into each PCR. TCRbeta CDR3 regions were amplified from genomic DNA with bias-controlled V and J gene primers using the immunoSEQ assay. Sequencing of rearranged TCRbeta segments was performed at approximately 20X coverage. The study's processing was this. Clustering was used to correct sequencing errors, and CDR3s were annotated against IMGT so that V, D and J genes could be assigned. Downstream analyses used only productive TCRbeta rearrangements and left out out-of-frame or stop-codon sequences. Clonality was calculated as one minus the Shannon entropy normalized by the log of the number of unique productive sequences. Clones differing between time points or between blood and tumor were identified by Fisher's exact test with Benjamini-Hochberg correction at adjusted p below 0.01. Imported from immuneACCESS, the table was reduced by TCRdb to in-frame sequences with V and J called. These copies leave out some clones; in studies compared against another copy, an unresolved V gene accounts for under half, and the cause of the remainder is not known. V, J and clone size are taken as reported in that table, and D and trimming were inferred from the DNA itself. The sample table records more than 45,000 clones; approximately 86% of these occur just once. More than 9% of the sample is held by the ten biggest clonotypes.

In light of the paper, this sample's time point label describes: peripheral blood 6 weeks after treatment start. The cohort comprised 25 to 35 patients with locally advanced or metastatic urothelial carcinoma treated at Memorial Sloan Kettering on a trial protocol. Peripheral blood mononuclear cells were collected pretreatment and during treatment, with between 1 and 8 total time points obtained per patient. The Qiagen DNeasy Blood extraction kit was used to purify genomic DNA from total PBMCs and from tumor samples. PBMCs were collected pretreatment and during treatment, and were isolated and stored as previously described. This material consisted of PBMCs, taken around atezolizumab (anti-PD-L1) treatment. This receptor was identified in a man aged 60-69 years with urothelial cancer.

The CDR3 protein: CASSFNRAESGYTF. The nucleotide sequence reads TGTGCCAGCAGCTTTAACAGGGCGGAGAGTGGCTACACCTTC. The chain is made from TRBV7-9 and TRBJ1-2; the D region possibly corresponds to TRBD1 (6 bases align). Trimming costs V 3 bases and J 7 bases, and their ends lie 15 bases apart. From the cysteine through the phenylalanine, the CDR3 covers 14 amino acids. The entry retains the CDR3 DNA only, 42 bases that are in frame from base 1. The germline V gene (reference sequence) yields SEHNR for CDR1 and FQNEAQ for CDR2.